This TCR beta chain was obtained from a study of Tregs in tolerant kidney transplant recipients (dated by TCRdb to between 2017 and 2020). In terms of the full investigation: Before combined kidney and bone marrow transplantation, this study identified donor-specific regulatory T cells using TCRbeta sequencing and then followed those same cells after transplant. Overall results and qualifications from the work: In tolerant patients, donor-specific Tregs expanded more than Tregs overall, which suggests antigen-driven rather than nonspecific expansion. PCR primers changed over time for some patients, so nucleotide-level comparison across those patients' samples was not possible. The study was constrained by small patient numbers, and validation of the findings is required in larger populations and under other immunosuppression protocols. Expanding Tregs with activated donor B cells appeared to identify the most biologically relevant and donor-specific TCRbeta repertoire. Although technical replication error seemed to be minimal, the question of biological reproducibility was not addressed directly.

For TCRbeta CDR3 sequencing, genomic DNA was extracted from sorted cells using the QIAGEN DNeasy Blood and Tissue Kit. High-throughput TCRbeta CDR3 sequencing, which included PCR amplification with bias correction and internal controls, was done commercially through immunoSEQ. The study's processing was this. Unique productive TCRbeta sequences were defined by CDR3 nucleotide sequence where primers matched, and otherwise by CDR3 amino acid sequence together with Vbeta and Jbeta genes. To correct for sorting error, sequences found in more than one sorted population at a frequency ratio of 2:1 or less were discarded, and the remaining shared sequences were assigned to the population with the higher frequency. Sequences were defined as donor-reactive when expanded at least 5-fold in CFSE-low cells versus unstimulated cells and present at a frequency of at least 0.01% in CFSE-low cells. Repertoire divergence was quantified by Jensen-Shannon divergence using the top 100 TCRbeta sequences ranked by frequency. For samples with multiple sequencing runs, sorting error was corrected separately for each run before the runs were pooled. TCRdb mirrors the immuneACCESS table, restricted to in-frame sequences. Some clones are absent from its copies; in checked studies, under half trace to an unresolved V gene, and the reason for the others is unknown. For V, J and clone size, that table is used; D and trimming come from the DNA. The sample profile shows approximately 90,000 clones; over 85% of them were found once. The ten largest clones add up to about 1.5% of the sample.

The CDR3 covers 15 residues, taking in both the cysteine and the phenylalanine. The DNA shown is the 45-base CDR3, in frame from base 1. From the germline V gene, CDR1 is SGDLS and CDR2 is YYNGEE. The V end gives up 0 bases and the J end 7 bases, leaving 3 bases in the junction not matched to a gene. Transplants used related donors with nonmyeloablative bone marrow transplantation; mixed chimerism was transient in the human trials. Thawed PBMCs were FACS-sorted into unstimulated Tregs (CD4+CD25+CD127-), CD4+ non-Tregs (CD4+CD25-), CD4 cells and CD8 cells. Several combined kidney and bone marrow transplant recipients from the ITN036ST trial were included as patients, and samples were available only from these trial subjects. Healthy control blood was processed to PBMCs by Ficoll density gradient and cryopreserved, and patient PBMCs were collected before and after transplant. As concerns this clone: It lacks a known antigen. The input lacks base qualities; no much larger clone sits a single base away.

This receptor was taken from a human patient who received a combined kidney and bone marrow transplant. Following transplantation, T cells from the graft donor may be among those present. Recombination connected TRBV9 to TRBJ1-4; 10 central nucleotides agree with TRBD1. The specimen comprised CD4+ T cells from blood (PBMCs), sampled 12 months after the transplant. CDR3 region: CASSVDGTGAEKLFF. The DNA sequence follows: TGTGCCAGCAGCGTAGATGGGACAGGGGCTGAAAAACTGTTTTTT.